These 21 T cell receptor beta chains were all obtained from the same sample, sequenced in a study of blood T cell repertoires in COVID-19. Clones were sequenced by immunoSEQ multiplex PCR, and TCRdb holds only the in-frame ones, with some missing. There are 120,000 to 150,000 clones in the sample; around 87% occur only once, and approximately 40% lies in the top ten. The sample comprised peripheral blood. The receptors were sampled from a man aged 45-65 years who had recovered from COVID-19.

The CDR3 region has the DNA TGCGCCAGCAGCTCGGACAGGGGCTCCTACGAGCAGTACTTC. This encodes CASSSDRGSYEQYF. The rearrangement joins TRBV5-1 to TRBJ2-7; 9 bases map to TRBD1. The V segment lost 3 bases and the J segment 0 bases; nucleotides outside the gene matches: 1. Germline V gene data show CDR1 as SGHRS and CDR2 as YFSETQ. The CDR3 sequence is 14 residues long.

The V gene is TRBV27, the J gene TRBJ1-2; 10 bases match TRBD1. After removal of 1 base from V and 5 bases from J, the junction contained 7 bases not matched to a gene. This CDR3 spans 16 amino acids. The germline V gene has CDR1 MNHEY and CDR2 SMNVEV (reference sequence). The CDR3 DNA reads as TGTGCCAGCAGTTTATGGGGACAGGGGTATTGGTATGGCTACACCTTC. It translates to CASSLWGQGYWYGYTF.

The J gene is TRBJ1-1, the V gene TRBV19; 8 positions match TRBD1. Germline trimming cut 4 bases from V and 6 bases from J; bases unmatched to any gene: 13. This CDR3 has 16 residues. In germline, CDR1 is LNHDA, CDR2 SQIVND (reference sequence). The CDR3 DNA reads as TGTGCCAGTAGTAGTAGGACAGGGCGGGCAATCGCTGAAGCTTTCTTT. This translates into CASSSRTGRAIAEAFF.

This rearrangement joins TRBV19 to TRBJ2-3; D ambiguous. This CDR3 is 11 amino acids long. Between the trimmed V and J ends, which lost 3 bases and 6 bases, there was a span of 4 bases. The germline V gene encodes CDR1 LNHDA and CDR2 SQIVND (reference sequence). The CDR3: CASSIGDTQYF. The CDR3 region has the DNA TGTGCCAGTAGTATCGGTGATACGCAGTATTTT.

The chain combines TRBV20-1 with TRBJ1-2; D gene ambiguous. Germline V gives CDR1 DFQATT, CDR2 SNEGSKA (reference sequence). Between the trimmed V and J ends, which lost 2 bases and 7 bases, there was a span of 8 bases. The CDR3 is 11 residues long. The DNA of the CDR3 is TGCAGTGCTAGATTCCAGGCTGGCTACACCTTC. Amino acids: CSARFQAGYTF.

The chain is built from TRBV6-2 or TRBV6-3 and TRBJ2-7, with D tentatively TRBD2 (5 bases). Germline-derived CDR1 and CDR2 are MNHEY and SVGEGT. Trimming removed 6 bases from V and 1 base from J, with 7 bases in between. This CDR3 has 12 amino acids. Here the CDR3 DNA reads TGTGCCAGCAGCCGCGGGTCCTACGAGCAGTACTTC. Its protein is CASSRGSYEQYF.

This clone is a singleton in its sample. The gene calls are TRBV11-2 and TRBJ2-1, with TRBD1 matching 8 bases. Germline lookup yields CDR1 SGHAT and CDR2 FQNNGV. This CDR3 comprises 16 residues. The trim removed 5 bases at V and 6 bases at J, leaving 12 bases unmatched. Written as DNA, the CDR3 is TGTGCCAGCAGCCATCCGCGATCCACAGGGGGCAATGAGCAGTTCTTC. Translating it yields CASSHPRSTGGNEQFF.

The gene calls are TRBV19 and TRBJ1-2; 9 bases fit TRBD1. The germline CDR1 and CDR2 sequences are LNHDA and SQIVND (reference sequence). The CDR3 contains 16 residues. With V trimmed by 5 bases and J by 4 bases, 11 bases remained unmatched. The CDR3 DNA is TGTGCCAGTAGTCAAAGGACAGGGGATCCCTCCTATGGCTACACCTTC. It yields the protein CASSQRTGDPSYGYTF.

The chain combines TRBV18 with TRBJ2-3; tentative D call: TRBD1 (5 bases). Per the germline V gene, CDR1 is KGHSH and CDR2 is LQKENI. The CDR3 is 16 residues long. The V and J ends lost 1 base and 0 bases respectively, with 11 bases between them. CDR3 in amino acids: CASSPLRAGSTDTQYF. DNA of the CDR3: TGTGCCAGCTCACCACTTCGGGCAGGGAGCACAGATACGCAGTATTTT.

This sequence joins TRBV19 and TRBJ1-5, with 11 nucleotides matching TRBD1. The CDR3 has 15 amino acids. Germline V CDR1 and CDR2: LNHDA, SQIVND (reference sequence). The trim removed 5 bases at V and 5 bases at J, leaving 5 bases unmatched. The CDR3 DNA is TGTGCCAGTAGTGCAGGACAGGGGGCTTATCAGCCCCAGCATTTT. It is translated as CASSAGQGAYQPQHF. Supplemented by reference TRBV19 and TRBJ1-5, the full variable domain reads DGGITQSPKYLFRKEGQNVTLSCEQNLNHDAMYWYRQDPGQGLRLIYYSQIVNDFQKGDIAEGYSVSREKKESFPLTVTSAQKNPTAFYLCASSAGQGAYQPQHFGDGTRLSIL.

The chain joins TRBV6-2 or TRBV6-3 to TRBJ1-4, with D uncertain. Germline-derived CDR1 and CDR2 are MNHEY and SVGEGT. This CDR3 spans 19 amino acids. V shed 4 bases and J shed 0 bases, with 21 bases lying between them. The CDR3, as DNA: TGTGCCAGCAGTTTCCTCTCGGGGAGGTCAACGGCAACTAATGAAAAACTGTTTTTT. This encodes CASSFLSGRSTATNEKLFF.

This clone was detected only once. CDR3 sequence (DNA): TGTGCCAGCAGCGCACAGGGCAACTCTGGAAACACCATATATTTT. It translates to CASSAQGNSGNTIYF. J is TRBJ1-3 and V is TRBV9; perhaps TRBD1 as D (6 bases). The CDR3 runs 15 residues. The V and J ends lost 3 bases and 0 bases respectively, with 10 bases between them. Germline V gene sequence: CDR1 SGDLS, CDR2 YYNGEE.

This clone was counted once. CDR3 amino acids: CASSHADRTEAFF. As DNA, the CDR3 is TGTGCCAGCAGCCATGCTGACAGGACTGAAGCTTTCTTT. This chain uses TRBV3-1 (or the pseudogene TRBV3-2) with TRBJ1-1; D is perhaps TRBD1 (6 bases). The CDR3 is made up of 13 amino acids. Trimming removed 3 bases from V and 5 bases from J, with 10 bases in between. Germline lookup yields CDR1 LGHDT and CDR2 YNNKEL (reference sequence).

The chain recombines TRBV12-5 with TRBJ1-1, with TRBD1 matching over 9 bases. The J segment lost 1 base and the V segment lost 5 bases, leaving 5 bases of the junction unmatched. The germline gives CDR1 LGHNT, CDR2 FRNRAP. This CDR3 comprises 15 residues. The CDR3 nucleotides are TGTGCTAGTGGTCGGACAGGGGTTAGGAACACTGAAGCTTTCTTT. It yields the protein CASGRTGVRNTEAFF.

CDR3 bases: TGTGCCAGCAGCCAAGGGGACAGGGGATTTCCGTATGGCTACACCTTC. It translates to CASSQGDRGFPYGYTF. The V gene is TRBV3-1 (or the pseudogene TRBV3-2), the J gene TRBJ1-2; the match to TRBD1 covers 10 bases. With 1 base clipped from V and 5 bases from J, the junction kept 7 bases outside the gene matches. Looked up from germline, CDR1 is LGHDT and CDR2 is YNNKEL (reference sequence). This CDR3 is 16 amino acids long.

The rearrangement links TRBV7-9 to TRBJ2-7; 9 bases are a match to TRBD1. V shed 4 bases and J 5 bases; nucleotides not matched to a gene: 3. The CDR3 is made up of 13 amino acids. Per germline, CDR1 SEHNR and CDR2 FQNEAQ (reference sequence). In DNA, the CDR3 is TGTGCCAGCAGCTCGGGACAGGGCCACGAGCAGTACTTC. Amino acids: CASSSGQGHEQYF. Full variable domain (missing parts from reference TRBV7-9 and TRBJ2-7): DTGVSQNPRHKITKRGQNVTFRCDPISEHNRLYWYRQTLGQGPEFLTYFQNEAQLEKSRLLSDRFSAERPKGSFSTLEIQRTEQGDSAMYLCASSSGQGHEQYFGPGTRLTVT.

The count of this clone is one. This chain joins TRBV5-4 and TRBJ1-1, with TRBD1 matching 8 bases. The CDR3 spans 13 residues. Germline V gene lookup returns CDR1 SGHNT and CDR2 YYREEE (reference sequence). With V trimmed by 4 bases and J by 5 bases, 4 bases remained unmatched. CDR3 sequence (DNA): TGTGCCAGCAGCGATCGACAGGGGACTGAAGCTTTCTTT. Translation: CASSDRQGTEAFF.

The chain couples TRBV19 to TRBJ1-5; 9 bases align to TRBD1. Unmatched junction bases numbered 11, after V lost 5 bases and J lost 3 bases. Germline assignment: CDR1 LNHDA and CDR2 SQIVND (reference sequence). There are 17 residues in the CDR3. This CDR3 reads CASSAPPGQGYNQPQHF. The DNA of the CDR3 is TGTGCCAGTAGTGCACCGCCGGGACAGGGCTACAATCAGCCCCAGCATTTT.

CDR3 region: CASSKGTLSQPEQFF. DNA of the CDR3: TGTGCCAGTAGTAAAGGGACTCTCAGTCAACCTGAGCAGTTCTTC. The chain is built from TRBV19 and TRBJ2-1, with D perhaps TRBD2 (6 bases). The CDR3 totals 15 residues. The V gene lost 4 bases and the J gene lost 9 bases, with 19 bases spanning the gap. Germline V gene data show CDR1 as LNHDA and CDR2 as SQIVND (reference sequence).

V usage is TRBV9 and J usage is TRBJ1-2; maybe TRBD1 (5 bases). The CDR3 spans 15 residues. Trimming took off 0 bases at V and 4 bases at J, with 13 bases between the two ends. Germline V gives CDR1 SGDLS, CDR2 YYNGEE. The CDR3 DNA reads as TGTGCCAGCAGCGTAGGAAGGAACAGGAGCTATGGCTACACCTTC. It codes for CASSVGRNRSYGYTF.

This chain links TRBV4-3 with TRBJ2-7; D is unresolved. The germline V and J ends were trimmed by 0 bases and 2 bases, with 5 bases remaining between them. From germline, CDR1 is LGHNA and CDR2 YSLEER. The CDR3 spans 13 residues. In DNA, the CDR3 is TGCGCCAGCAGCCAAGATCTTACCTACGAGCAGTACTTC. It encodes CASSQDLTYEQYF.